These 19 T cell receptor beta chains were sequenced from one sample in a study of T cell responses to AZD1222 COVID-19 vaccine (dated by TCRdb to 2020 to 2022). In light of the paper, this sample's time point label describes: baseline before first vaccination. Libraries were prepared through the immunoSEQ multiplex PCR assay. Held by TCRdb, this immuneACCESS table contains in-frame sequences only and omits some clones. Under half of the omission traces to an unresolved V gene where checked; the cause of the rest is unknown. The sample table shows around 83,000 clones, and 90% to 95% are seen once. Of the sample, about 5.2% falls within the top ten clones. The specimen was peripheral blood, collected on day 0 of AZD1222 vaccination. Receptors were obtained from an adult in good health.

CDR3 DNA sequence: TGTGCCAGCAGCCAAGCTCTAGCGGTAGATACGCAGTATTTT. This sequence encodes CASSQALAVDTQYF. The gene calls are TRBV3-1 (or the pseudogene TRBV3-2) and TRBJ2-3, with 7 bases matching TRBD2. CDR3 length equals 14 residues. J was trimmed by 5 bases and V by 1 base; bases with no gene match: 3. Germline V gene data show CDR1 as LGHDT and CDR2 as YNNKEL (reference sequence).

The chain joins TRBV12-3 or TRBV12-4 to TRBJ2-7; TRBD2 aligns across 10 bases. The V gene end was trimmed by 6 bases and the J gene end by 3 bases; junction bases not matched to a gene: 2. CDR3 size: 13 residues. The CDR3: CASRLAGVYEQYF. The CDR3 DNA follows: TGTGCCAGCAGGCTAGCGGGAGTCTACGAGCAGTACTTC.

The chain combines TRBV5-1 with TRBJ1-2; D is uncertain. CDR3 length: 15 amino acids. With 0 bases removed from V and 6 bases from J, the gap between germline ends came to 15 bases. The germline CDR1 and CDR2 sequences are SGHRS and YFSETQ. The CDR3 DNA sequence: TGCGCCAGCAGCTTGGCCTGGCAGGCTCCGGATGGCTACACCTTC. Translating gives CASSLAWQAPDGYTF.

The chain recombines TRBV28 with TRBJ2-3; 8 nucleotides line up with TRBD2. V dropped 5 bases and J dropped 1; count of bases not matched to a gene: 5. Germline-derived CDR1 and CDR2 are MDHEN and SYDVKM. CDR3 size: 15 residues. The CDR3 DNA reads as TGTGCCAGCAGTCACAGCGGGGGCGGCACAGATACGCAGTATTTT. As protein: CASSHSGGGTDTQYF. Full variable domain (missing parts from reference TRBV28 and TRBJ2-3): DVKVTQSSRYLVKRTGEKVFLECVQDMDHENMFWYRQDPGLGLRLIYFSYDVKMKEKGDIPEGYSVSREKKERFSLILESASTNQTSMYLCASSHSGGGTDTQYFGPGTRLTVL.

The genes are TRBV28 and TRBJ2-4; D possibly uses TRBD1 or TRBD2 (5 bases each). Germline CDR1 is MDHEN and CDR2 is SYDVKM. The ends were cut back, 5 bases at V and 6 bases at J, with 17 bases in the middle. This CDR3 comprises 15 residues. CDR3 loop: CASSTGTGVGNIQYF. The DNA of the CDR3 is TGTGCCAGCAGTACCGGGACGGGCGTGGGAAACATTCAGTACTTC.

This chain uses TRBV11-2 with TRBJ2-7, with 8 bases fitting TRBD1. Germline V gene sequence: CDR1 SGHAT, CDR2 FQNNGV. This CDR3 spans 14 amino acids. After removal of 4 bases from V and 0 bases from J, the junction contained 2 bases not matched to a gene. CDR3 in DNA: TGTGCCAGCAGCTCAGACAGGGGCTCCTACGAGCAGTACTTC. This translates into CASSSDRGSYEQYF.

The genes are TRBV18 and TRBJ2-5; no clear D. Trimming removed 4 bases from V and 4 bases from J, with 13 bases in between. Germline loops: CDR1 KGHSH, CDR2 LQKENI. The CDR3 is made up of 14 amino acids. The CDR3 sequence: CASSRSGGLETQYF. DNA for the CDR3: TGTGCCAGCTCACGGTCTGGTGGGTTAGAGACCCAGTACTTC. Together with reference TRBV18 and TRBJ2-5, the CDR3 gives the full variable domain: NAGVMQNPRHLVRRRGQEARLRCSPMKGHSHVYWYRQLPEEGLKFMVYLQKENIIDESGMPKERFSAEFPKEGPSILRIQQVVRGDSAAYFCASSRSGGLETQYFGPGTRLLVL.

The chain joins TRBV7-9 to TRBJ1-4; 11 bases fit TRBD1. The CDR3 is made up of 16 amino acids. From germline, CDR1 is SEHNR and CDR2 FQNEAQ (reference sequence). V dropped 5 bases and J dropped 8; count of bases not matched to a gene: 10. CDR3 coding DNA: TGTGCCAGCAGCGACACCGGGCGGGACAGGGGGGAAAAACTGTTTTTT. Translation: CASSDTGRDRGEKLFF.

This clone appeared a single time. The V call is TRBV24-1, the J call TRBJ2-6, with 8 nucleotides matching TRBD1. Germline V gives CDR1 KGHDR, CDR2 SFDVKD. The CDR3 totals 15 residues. V shed 7 bases and J 2 bases; nucleotides not matched to a gene: 3. The CDR3 here is CATRPQGAGANVLTF. The CDR3 DNA follows: TGTGCCACCAGACCACAGGGGGCTGGGGCCAACGTCCTGACTTTC.

CDR3 DNA sequence: TGTGCCTGGAGTATGACAGGGAATCAGCCCCAGCATTTT. This translates into CAWSMTGNQPQHF. The rearrangement joins TRBV30 to TRBJ1-5, with TRBD1 identical over 7 bases. Per germline, CDR1 GTSNPN and CDR2 SVGIG (reference sequence). The CDR3 is 13 amino acids. The ends lost 2 bases at V and 4 bases at J; junction bases unmatched: 2.

The chain joins TRBV1 to TRBJ2-1; TRBD2 is the table's D call and was not checked against the DNA. TRBV1 is noted as a pseudogene. The CDR3 sequence is 22 residues long. CDR3 bases: TGCACCAGCAGCCAAGAATGTTCACTAGCGGCCTATCCATCAGGCCCAAGCGATGAGCAGTTCTTC. Translated, it gives CTSSQECSLAAYPSGPSDEQFF.

The gene calls are TRBV5-6 and TRBJ1-2; TRBD1 might be the D (6 bases). Germline assignment: CDR1 SGHDT and CDR2 YYEEEE. V lost 1 base, J lost 8 bases, and 15 bases lay in between. CDR3 size: 14 residues. Here the CDR3 reads CASSLWPGARGYTF. Here the CDR3 DNA reads TGTGCCAGCAGCTTGTGGCCGGGGGCAAGGGGCTACACCTTC. The full variable domain, its missing parts supplied by reference TRBV5-6 and TRBJ1-2, is DAGVTQSPTHLIKTRGQQVTLRCSPKSGHDTVSWYQQALGQGPQFIFQYYEEEERQRGNFPDRFSGHQFPNYSSELNVNALLLGDSALYLCASSLWPGARGYTFGSGTRLTVV.

The chain combines TRBV9 with TRBJ1-1; TRBD1 aligns across 7 bases. This CDR3 spans 15 amino acids. Germline values: CDR1 SGDLS, CDR2 YYNGEE. With V trimmed by 4 bases and J by 3 bases, 9 bases remained unmatched. This CDR3 is CASSRAGGSHTEAFF. DNA for the CDR3: TGTGCCAGCAGCCGGGCAGGGGGATCTCACACTGAAGCTTTCTTT.

The rearrangement joins TRBV24-1 to TRBJ1-5; D gene ambiguous. V lost 5 bases, J lost 1 base, and 11 bases lay in between. CDR3 length: 15 amino acids. In germline, CDR1 is KGHDR, CDR2 SFDVKD. In DNA form, the CDR3 reads TGTGCCACCAGTGGAAACATGGGGAGCAATCAGCCCCAGCATTTT. Its protein product is CATSGNMGSNQPQHF.

The gene calls are TRBV19 and TRBJ2-1, with 11 bases aligning to TRBD2. The germline CDR1 and CDR2 sequences are LNHDA and SQIVND (reference sequence). The CDR3 spans 19 residues. The junction had 12 bases not matched to a gene; V was cut back by 5 bases and J by 0 bases. The CDR3 protein is CASSLWASGRPSSYNEQFF. In DNA form, the CDR3 reads TGTGCCAGTAGTCTCTGGGCTAGCGGGAGGCCCAGCTCCTACAATGAGCAGTTCTTC.

The chain recombines TRBV28 with TRBJ1-3; 8 positions match TRBD1. Germline CDR1 is MDHEN and CDR2 is SYDVKM. This CDR3 contains 14 residues. The V and J ends lost 2 bases and 10 bases, in that order; junction bases with no gene match: 7. The CDR3 sequence is CASSLAGGKGTIYF. The DNA of the CDR3 is TGTGCCAGCAGTTTAGCAGGGGGCAAAGGGACCATATATTTT.

The gene calls are TRBV5-4 and TRBJ2-7; 10 bases match TRBD2. The V gene end was trimmed by 1 base and the J gene end by 5 bases; junction bases not matched to a gene: 9. This CDR3 region has 16 residues. From germline, CDR1 is SGHNT and CDR2 YYREEE (reference sequence). CDR3 nucleotides: TGTGCCAGCAGCTTGAGGCTAGCGGGAGCTTCCCACGAGCAGTACTTC. This gives the protein CASSLRLAGASHEQYF.

The chain has TRBV3-1 (or the pseudogene TRBV3-2) and TRBJ2-7; D may correspond to TRBD1 or TRBD2 (5 bases each). The CDR3 sequence is 14 residues long. The V end lost 4 bases, the J end lost 2 bases, and 12 bases lay between the germline ends. From germline, CDR1 is LGHDT and CDR2 YNNKEL (reference sequence). CDR3 sequence: CASSLGQGPYEQYF. CDR3 bases: TGTGCCAGCAGCCTCGGGCAGGGACCCTACGAGCAGTACTTC.

The CDR3 bases are TGTGCCAGCAGCTCCCCCGACTCCTACGAGCAGTACTTC. It translates to CASSSPDSYEQYF. V gene TRBV7-9 combines with J gene TRBJ2-7; D not resolved. The V and J ends lost 4 bases and 0 bases respectively, with 7 bases between them. CDR3 length equals 13 residues. Looked up from germline, CDR1 is SEHNR and CDR2 is FQNEAQ (reference sequence). Combining the CDR3 with reference TRBV7-9 and TRBJ2-7 gives the whole variable domain DTGVSQNPRHKITKRGQNVTFRCDPISEHNRLYWYRQTLGQGPEFLTYFQNEAQLEKSRLLSDRFSAERPKGSFSTLEIQRTEQGDSAMYLCASSSPDSYEQYFGPGTRLTVT.